This is a list of T cell receptor beta chains from one sample in a study of T cell responses to AZD1222 COVID-19 vaccine. Sequencing used immunoSEQ multiplex PCR; TCRdb keeps in-frame clones, though not all of them. The repertoire holds more than 90,000 clones, with 88% as singletons. The source was peripheral blood, collected 28 days after the second AZD1222 dose. The source of these receptors is an adult who received the AZD1222 COVID-19 vaccine. Each CDR3 is given with its conserved first and last residue. The D gene is left open where the match is weak. Where a row states a size, it is once, few, many or the class of an expanded clone; other rows omit it.

size: .
D: .
J: TRBJ2-4
V: TRBV28
CDR3: CASNGGTLLGRNIQYF
DNA: TGTGCCAGCAATGGCGGGACCTTACTTGGTAGAAACATTCAGTACTTC

size: .
D: .
J: TRBJ2-3
V: TRBV5-6
CDR3: CASSIVRDARSTDTQYF
DNA: TGTGCCAGCAGCATTGTCCGGGACGCCAGATCCACAGATACGCAGTATTTT

size: few
D: TRBD1
J: TRBJ2-1
V: TRBV4-3
CDR3: CASSQDISGTGSYNEQFF
DNA: TGCGCCAGCAGCCAAGATATTTCTGGGACAGGTTCCTACAATGAGCAGTTCTTC

size: once
D: .
J: TRBJ1-1
V: TRBV7-6
CDR3: CASSLEQVPNTEAFF
DNA: TGTGCCAGCAGCTTAGAACAGGTACCGAACACTGAAGCTTTCTTT

size: few
D: TRBD2
J: TRBJ2-3
V: TRBV6-4
CDR3: CASSELAGGSTDTQYF
DNA: TGTGCCAGCAGTGAGTTAGCGGGAGGGAGCACAGATACGCAGTATTTT

size: .
D: .
J: TRBJ2-3
V: TRBV15
CDR3: CATSTAEPPDTQYF
DNA: TGTGCCACCAGCACGGCGGAGCCCCCAGATACGCAGTATTTT

size: .
D: .
J: TRBJ1-5
V: TRBV5-1
CDR3: CASSFSGMGQPQHF
DNA: TGCGCCAGCAGCTTTTCGGGGATGGGGCAGCCCCAGCATTTT

size: .
D: TRBD1
J: TRBJ1-2
V: TRBV30
CDR3: CAWSSPTRGRGDGYTF
DNA: TGTGCCTGGAGCAGTCCCACCCGGGGCAGGGGGGATGGCTACACCTTC

size: .
D: .
J: TRBJ1-2
V: TRBV18
CDR3: CASSPDSDYGYTF
DNA: TGTGCCAGCTCACCGGACAGCGACTATGGCTACACCTTC

size: .
D: .
J: TRBJ2-7
V: TRBV6-1
CDR3: CASRSLEADSYEQYF
DNA: TGTGCCAGCAGATCCTTGGAAGCTGACTCCTACGAGCAGTACTTC

size: once
D: .
J: TRBJ2-5
V: TRBV4-3
CDR3: CASSQGEGGGETQYF
DNA: TGCGCCAGCAGCCAAGGTGAGGGGGGCGGAGAGACCCAGTACTTC

size: .
D: TRBD1
J: TRBJ2-7
V: TRBV3-1/TRBV3-2
CDR3: CASSPGQDPLEQYF
DNA: TGTGCCAGCAGTCCGGGACAGGACCCCCTGGAGCAGTACTTC

size: .
D: .
J: TRBJ2-3
V: TRBV7-3
CDR3: CASSGGPFGDTQYF
DNA: TGTGCCAGCAGCGGGGGGCCTTTTGGAGATACGCAGTATTTT

size: .
D: .
J: TRBJ1-5
V: TRBV10-3
CDR3: CAISADLTDFSHF
DNA: TGTGCCATCAGTGCTGATTTGACGGATTTTTCGCATTTT

size: .
D: .
J: TRBJ2-5
V: TRBV5-4
CDR3: CASSPSSSWETQYF
DNA: TGTGCCAGCAGCCCCTCTTCTAGTTGGGAGACCCAGTACTTC

size: few
D: .
J: TRBJ1-3
V: TRBV7-9
CDR3: CASSLNLRTSSGNTIYF
DNA: TGTGCCAGCAGCTTGAATCTACGGACGAGCTCTGGAAACACCATATATTTT

size: .
D: .
J: TRBJ1-2
V: TRBV29-1
CDR3: CSVEGQGYYGYTF
DNA: TGCAGCGTTGAAGGGCAGGGGTACTATGGCTACACCTTC

size: .
D: .
J: TRBJ1-3
V: TRBV5-1
CDR3: CASSLAPGTEGNTIYF
DNA: TGCGCCAGCAGCTTGGCTCCAGGGACGGAAGGAAACACCATATATTTT

size: .
D: TRBD1
J: TRBJ2-7
V: TRBV13
CDR3: CASNNRGQGDSYEQYF
DNA: TGTGCCAGCAACAATCGGGGACAGGGGGATTCCTACGAGCAGTACTTC

size: .
D: TRBD1
J: TRBJ2-1
V: TRBV13
CDR3: CASSPDRGRWDEQFF
DNA: TGTGCCAGCAGCCCAGACAGGGGGCGCTGGGATGAGCAGTTCTTC

size: .
D: .
J: TRBJ1-1
V: TRBV6-5
CDR3: CASSPTGTTNTEAFF
DNA: TGTGCCAGCAGTCCCACCGGGACCACGAACACTGAAGCTTTCTTT

size: .
D: TRBD1
J: TRBJ2-7
V: TRBV29-1
CDR3: CSVDFGQGVFYEQYF
DNA: TGCAGCGTTGACTTTGGACAGGGGGTTTTCTACGAGCAGTACTTC

size: .
D: TRBD1
J: TRBJ2-7
V: TRBV5-1
CDR3: CASSFLGTGDYSYEQYF
DNA: TGCGCCAGCAGCTTTCTCGGGACAGGGGATTACTCCTACGAGCAGTACTTC

size: .
D: TRBD1
J: TRBJ1-5
V: TRBV29-1
CDR3: CSVTITGAGNQPQHF
DNA: TGCAGCGTTACGATTACAGGGGCGGGCAATCAGCCCCAGCATTTT

size: .
D: .
J: TRBJ2-3
V: TRBV6-2/TRBV6-3
CDR3: CASSIDTITDTQYF
DNA: TGTGCCAGCAGCATCGACACGATCACAGATACGCAGTATTTT

size: .
D: TRBD1
J: TRBJ2-2
V: TRBV29-1
CDR3: CSVKGATSGELFF
DNA: TGCAGCGTTAAGGGGGCGACTTCCGGGGAGCTGTTTTTT

size: few
D: .
J: TRBJ1-4
V: TRBV6-4
CDR3: CASKDSLNEKLFF
DNA: TGTGCCAGCAAGGACAGCCTTAATGAAAAACTGTTTTTT

size: .
D: .
J: TRBJ2-1
V: TRBV28
CDR3: CASLRVVNNEQFF
DNA: TGTGCCAGCCTTCGGGTAGTTAACAATGAGCAGTTCTTC

size: .
D: .
J: TRBJ1-1
V: TRBV28
CDR3: CASSQIPGIGTEAFF
DNA: TGTGCCAGCAGCCAAATACCAGGGATCGGCACTGAAGCTTTCTTT

size: .
D: .
J: TRBJ2-1
V: TRBV30
CDR3: CAWSVLLRVNEQFF
DNA: TGTGCCTGGAGTGTGCTTCTTCGGGTCAATGAGCAGTTCTTC

size: .
D: .
J: TRBJ1-3
V: TRBV14
CDR3: CASSPGTSGNTIYF
DNA: TGTGCCAGCAGCCCAGGGACTTCTGGAAACACCATATATTTT

size: .
D: .
J: TRBJ2-1
V: TRBV6-4
CDR3: CASSPTPFGYNEQFF
DNA: TGTGCCAGCAGCCCGACTCCGTTTGGGTACAATGAGCAGTTCTTC

size: .
D: TRBD1
J: TRBJ1-2
V: TRBV5-6
CDR3: CASSPPGQGKDGYTF
DNA: TGTGCCAGCAGCCCCCCCGGACAGGGAAAGGATGGCTACACCTTC

size: .
D: .
J: TRBJ2-1
V: TRBV27
CDR3: CASSYSTGYSEQFF
DNA: TGTGCCAGCAGTTACAGTACAGGGTACAGTGAGCAGTTCTTC

size: .
D: TRBD2
J: TRBJ2-1
V: TRBV6-2/TRBV6-3
CDR3: CASSLTSGRGNEQFF
DNA: TGTGCCAGCAGTTTGACTAGCGGGAGAGGCAATGAGCAGTTCTTC

size: .
D: .
J: TRBJ1-2
V: TRBV28
CDR3: CASRDPGETVGYTF
DNA: TGTGCCAGCAGAGACCCGGGGGAGACTGTTGGCTACACCTTC

size: .
D: TRBD1
J: TRBJ1-2
V: TRBV5-1
CDR3: CASSFTGGNYGYTF
DNA: TGCGCCAGCAGCTTCACAGGGGGGAACTATGGCTACACCTTC

size: .
D: .
J: TRBJ2-3
V: TRBV7-2
CDR3: CASSLSGEVRNTDTQYF
DNA: TGTGCCAGCAGCTTGTCTGGGGAAGTGCGAAACACAGATACGCAGTATTTT

size: .
D: TRBD2
J: TRBJ2-7
V: TRBV19
CDR3: CASSPQGLAGGSYFYEQYF
DNA: TGTGCCAGTAGTCCCCAGGGACTAGCGGGAGGTTCCTATTTCTACGAGCAGTACTTC

size: .
D: .
J: TRBJ1-1
V: TRBV6-5
CDR3: CASNGAVGGNTEAFF
DNA: TGTGCCAGCAATGGGGCGGTAGGGGGGAACACTGAAGCTTTCTTT

size: .
D: .
J: TRBJ2-3
V: TRBV28
CDR3: CASYPGTQADTQYF
DNA: TGTGCCAGCTACCCAGGGACTCAAGCTGATACGCAGTATTTT

size: .
D: TRBD2
J: TRBJ2-1
V: TRBV10-2
CDR3: CASSGDYYNEQFF
DNA: TGCGCCAGCAGTGGGGACTACTACAATGAGCAGTTCTTC

size: .
D: .
J: TRBJ1-2
V: TRBV9
CDR3: CASSVDFRTYFYGYTF
DNA: TGTGCCAGCAGCGTAGATTTCAGAACTTACTTCTATGGCTACACCTTC

size: .
D: .
J: TRBJ2-5
V: TRBV6-6
CDR3: CASSPRGARETQYF
DNA: TGTGCCAGCAGCCCACGGGGGGCGCGGGAGACCCAGTACTTC

size: .
D: .
J: TRBJ2-3
V: TRBV20-1
CDR3: CSAQSGDTQYF
DNA: TGCAGTGCTCAGTCGGGGGATACGCAGTATTTT

size: once
D: TRBD1
J: TRBJ2-5
V: TRBV4-2
CDR3: CASSQVGTGALSGTQYF
DNA: TGTGCCAGCAGCCAAGTCGGGACAGGGGCCTTATCGGGGACCCAGTACTTC

size: .
D: .
J: TRBJ1-1
V: TRBV6-5
CDR3: CASSYLGGNTEAFF
DNA: TGTGCCAGCAGTTACTTGGGCGGGAACACTGAAGCTTTCTTT

size: .
D: TRBD2
J: TRBJ2-3
V: TRBV19
CDR3: CASSISLAGPSTDTQYF
DNA: TGTGCCAGTAGTATCTCCCTAGCGGGCCCTAGCACAGATACGCAGTATTTT

size: .
D: TRBD2
J: TRBJ2-3
V: TRBV4-1
CDR3: CASSQSQAGGETDTQYF
DNA: TGCGCCAGCAGCCAATCCCAAGCGGGAGGGGAGACAGATACGCAGTATTTT

size: .
D: .
J: TRBJ1-5
V: TRBV12-3/TRBV12-4
CDR3: CASRGGNQPQHF
DNA: TGTGCCAGCAGGGGGGGGAATCAGCCCCAGCATTTT

size: .
D: TRBD1
J: TRBJ1-1
V: TRBV6-5
CDR3: CASSYGGQANTEAFF
DNA: TGTGCCAGCAGTTACGGGGGACAGGCGAACACTGAAGCTTTCTTT

size: .
D: .
J: TRBJ2-3
V: TRBV11-1
CDR3: CASSATDTQYF
DNA: TGTGCCAGCAGCGCGACAGATACGCAGTATTTT

size: .
D: .
J: TRBJ2-7
V: TRBV9
CDR3: CASSVDREYEQYF
DNA: TGTGCCAGCAGCGTAGACAGGGAGTACGAGCAGTACTTC

size: .
D: .
J: TRBJ1-6
V: TRBV19
CDR3: CASSIGVLAYNSPLHF
DNA: TGTGCCAGTAGTATAGGGGTTTTGGCTTATAATTCACCCCTCCACTTT

size: .
D: .
J: TRBJ2-3
V: TRBV7-8
CDR3: CASSLKSPWGTDTQYF
DNA: TGTGCCAGCAGCTTAAAGTCTCCCTGGGGGACAGATACGCAGTATTTT

size: .
D: TRBD2
J: TRBJ2-1
V: TRBV3-1/TRBV3-2
CDR3: CASSISGGPYNEQFF
DNA: TGTGCCAGCAGCATTAGCGGGGGGCCGTACAATGAGCAGTTCTTC

size: .
D: .
J: TRBJ2-1
V: TRBV24-1
CDR3: CATSDYLNEQFF
DNA: TGTGCCACCAGTGATTACCTAAATGAGCAGTTCTTC

size: once
D: .
J: TRBJ2-4
V: TRBV21-1
CDR3: CASSNRTLRGDRRWKLQYF
DNA: TGTGCCAGCAGCAACCGAACTTTAAGGGGGGACCGTCGGTGGAAACTTCAGTACTTC